This T cell receptor (beta chain) was identified during a study of T-cell memory formation after mild COVID-19. Study-level points and caveats: Proof of SARS-CoV-2 specificity was absent for the second-wave clones that crested on day 37.

Germline V lookup: CDR1 SEHNR, CDR2 FQNEAQ (reference sequence). V was cut by 5 bases and J by 2 bases, with 16 bases left in between. The CDR3 loop spans 16 amino acids. TCR alpha and TCR beta cDNA libraries carrying sample barcodes and UMIs were produced by 5'RACE using constant-segment primers. One entry per CDR3 protein results from TCRdb running MiXCR on the 5' RACE reads. Altogether under 300,000 distinct CDR3 sequences are present, 7.5% to 9.5% being singletons, with the ten largest covering 20% to 25%. This clonotype was detected a few times. Its antigen is unidentified. Specimen: PBMCs or a T cell subset sorted from them (not recorded which). The chain carries TRBV7-9 and TRBJ2-4; tentatively, D is TRBD1 (5 bases). This TCR was sampled from a man between 18 and 35 years old who had mild COVID-19 (a few samples of this study predate the infection). Cell type and time point are not known. The CDR3 spells CASSHPEGVTKNIQYF. The CDR3, as DNA: TGTGCCAGCAGCCATCCCGAAGGGGTTACCAAAAACATTCAGTACTTC. Full variable domain (rest looked up from reference TRBV7-9 and TRBJ2-4): DTGVSQNPRHKITKRGQNVTFRCDPISEHNRLYWYRQTLGQGPEFLTYFQNEAQLEKSRLLSDRFSAERPKGSFSTLEIQRTEQGDSAMYLCASSHPEGVTKNIQYFGAGTRLSVL.